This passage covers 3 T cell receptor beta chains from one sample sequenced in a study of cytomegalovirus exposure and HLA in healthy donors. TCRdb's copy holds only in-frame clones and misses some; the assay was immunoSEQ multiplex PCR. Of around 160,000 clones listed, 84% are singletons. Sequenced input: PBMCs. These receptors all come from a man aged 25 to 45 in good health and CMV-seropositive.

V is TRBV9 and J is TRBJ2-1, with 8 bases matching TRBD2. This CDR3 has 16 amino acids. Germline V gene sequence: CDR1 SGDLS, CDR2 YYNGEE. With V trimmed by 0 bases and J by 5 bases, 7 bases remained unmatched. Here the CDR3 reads CASSVEFSGGHNEQFF. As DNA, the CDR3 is TGTGCCAGCAGCGTAGAATTTTCGGGAGGGCACAATGAGCAGTTCTTC.

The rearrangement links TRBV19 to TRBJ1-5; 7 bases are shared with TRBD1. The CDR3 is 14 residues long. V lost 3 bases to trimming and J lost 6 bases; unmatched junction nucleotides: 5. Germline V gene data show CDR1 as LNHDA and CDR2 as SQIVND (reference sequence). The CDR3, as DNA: TGTGCCAGTAGTATCGACAGGGCCTCTCAGCCCCAGCATTTT. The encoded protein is CASSIDRASQPQHF.

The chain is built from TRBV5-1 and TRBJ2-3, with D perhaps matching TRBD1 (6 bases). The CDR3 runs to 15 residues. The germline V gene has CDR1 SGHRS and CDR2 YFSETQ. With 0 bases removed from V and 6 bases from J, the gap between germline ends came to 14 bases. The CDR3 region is CASSLGRGKWDTQYF. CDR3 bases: TGCGCCAGCAGCTTGGGAAGGGGGAAGTGGGATACGCAGTATTTT.